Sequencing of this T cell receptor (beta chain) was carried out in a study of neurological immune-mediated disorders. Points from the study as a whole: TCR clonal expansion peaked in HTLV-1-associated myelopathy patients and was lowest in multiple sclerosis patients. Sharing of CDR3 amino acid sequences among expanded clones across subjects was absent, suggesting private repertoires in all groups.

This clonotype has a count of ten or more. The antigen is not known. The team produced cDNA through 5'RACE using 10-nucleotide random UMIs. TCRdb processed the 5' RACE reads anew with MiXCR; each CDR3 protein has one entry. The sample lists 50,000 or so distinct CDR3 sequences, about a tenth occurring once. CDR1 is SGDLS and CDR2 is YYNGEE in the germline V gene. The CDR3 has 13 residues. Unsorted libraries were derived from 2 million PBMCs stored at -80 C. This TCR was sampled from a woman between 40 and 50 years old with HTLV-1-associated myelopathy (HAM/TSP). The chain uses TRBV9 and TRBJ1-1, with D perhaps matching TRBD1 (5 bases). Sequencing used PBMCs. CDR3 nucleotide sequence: TGTGCAAGCGGGAGGGGCTTTAACACTGAAGCTTTCTTT. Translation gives CASGRGFNTEAFF. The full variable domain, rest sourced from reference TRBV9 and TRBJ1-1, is DSGVTQTPKHLITATGQRVTLRCSPRSGDLSVYWYQQSLDQGLQFLIQYYNGEERAKGNILERFSAQQFPDLHSELNLSSLELGDSALYFCASGRGFNTEAFFGQGTRLTVV.